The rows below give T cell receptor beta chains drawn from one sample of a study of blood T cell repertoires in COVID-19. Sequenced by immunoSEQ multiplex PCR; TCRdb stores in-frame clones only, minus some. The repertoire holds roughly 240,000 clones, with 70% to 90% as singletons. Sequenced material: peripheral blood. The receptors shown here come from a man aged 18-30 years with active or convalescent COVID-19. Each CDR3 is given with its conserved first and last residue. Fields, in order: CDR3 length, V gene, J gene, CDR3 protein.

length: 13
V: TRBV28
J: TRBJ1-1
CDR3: CASSRGGYTEAFF

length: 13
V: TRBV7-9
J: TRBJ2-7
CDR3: CASSWGRDYEQYF

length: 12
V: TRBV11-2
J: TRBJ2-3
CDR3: CASSSLADTQYF

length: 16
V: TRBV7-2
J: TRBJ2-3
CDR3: CASSQGLAGVTDTQYF

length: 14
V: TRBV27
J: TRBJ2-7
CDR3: CASSRNRDTYEQYF

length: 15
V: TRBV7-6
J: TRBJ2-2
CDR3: CASGTNRGQSGELFF

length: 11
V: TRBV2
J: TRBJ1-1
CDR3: CATLAGQGIFF

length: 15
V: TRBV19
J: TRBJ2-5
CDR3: CASSVGQPPAETQYF

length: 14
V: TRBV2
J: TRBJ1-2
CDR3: CASSEEGAEIGYTF

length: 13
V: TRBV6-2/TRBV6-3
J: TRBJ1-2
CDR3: CASSSSGNYGYTF

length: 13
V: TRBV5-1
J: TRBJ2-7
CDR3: CASSSTTFYEQYF

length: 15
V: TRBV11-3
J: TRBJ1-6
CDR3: CASSLYGGRHSPLHF

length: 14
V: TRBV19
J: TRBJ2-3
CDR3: CASSAGVGTDTQYF

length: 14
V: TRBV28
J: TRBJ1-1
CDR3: CASSLPYTNTEAFF

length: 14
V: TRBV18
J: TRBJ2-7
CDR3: CASSPGAGSYEQYF

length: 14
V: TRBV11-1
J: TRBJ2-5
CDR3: CASSLGRGGETQYF

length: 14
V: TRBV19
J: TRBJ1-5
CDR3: CASNGGVAGQPQHF

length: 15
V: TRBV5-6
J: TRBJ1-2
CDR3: CASSLNPKGDYGYTF

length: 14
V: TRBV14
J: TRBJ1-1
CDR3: CASSQARQGARAFF

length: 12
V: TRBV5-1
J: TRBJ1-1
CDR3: CASSTDRAEAFF

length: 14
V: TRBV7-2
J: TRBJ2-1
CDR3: CASSLRLAGGKQFF

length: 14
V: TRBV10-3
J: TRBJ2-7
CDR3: CAISESSGAYEQYF

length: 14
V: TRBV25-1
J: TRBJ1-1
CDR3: CASREFGGTGEAFF

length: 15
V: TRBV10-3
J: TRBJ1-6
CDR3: CATKLLGAGDSPLHF

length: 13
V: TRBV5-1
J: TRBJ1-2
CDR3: CASSLGWPAGCTF

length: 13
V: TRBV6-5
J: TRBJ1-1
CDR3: CASRLGGLNEAFF

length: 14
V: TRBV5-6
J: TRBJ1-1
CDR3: CASSLERVGTEAFF

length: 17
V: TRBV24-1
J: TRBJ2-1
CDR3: CATSDLRGTSGYNEQFF

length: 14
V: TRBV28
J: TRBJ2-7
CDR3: CASSPRTGINEQYF

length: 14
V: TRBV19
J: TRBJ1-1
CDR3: CASSKGLQGTEAFF

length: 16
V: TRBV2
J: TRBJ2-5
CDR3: CASSLGLAGGGETQYF

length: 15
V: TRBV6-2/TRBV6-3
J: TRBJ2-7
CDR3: CASSYGSGGTYEQYF

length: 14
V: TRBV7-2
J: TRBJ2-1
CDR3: CASSLGLAGNEQFF

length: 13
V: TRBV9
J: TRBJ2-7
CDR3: CASNEREGAEQYF

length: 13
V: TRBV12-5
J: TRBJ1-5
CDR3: CASGIGDNQPQHF

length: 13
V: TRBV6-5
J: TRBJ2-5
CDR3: CASRRLQQETQYF

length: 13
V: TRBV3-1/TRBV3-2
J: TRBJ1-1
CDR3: CASSLRESTEAFF

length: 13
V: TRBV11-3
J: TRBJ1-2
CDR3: CASSAGTDHGYTF

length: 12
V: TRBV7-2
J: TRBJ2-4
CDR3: CAIRQGENIQYF

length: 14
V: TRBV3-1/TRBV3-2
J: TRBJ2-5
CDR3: CASSTGTKQETQYF

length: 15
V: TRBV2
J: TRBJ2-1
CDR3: CASSDFGESYNEQFF

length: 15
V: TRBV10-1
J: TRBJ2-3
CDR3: CASSDGGARTDTQYF

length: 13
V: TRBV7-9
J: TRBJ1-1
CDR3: CASSLEADGIIIF

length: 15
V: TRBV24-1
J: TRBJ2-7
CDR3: CATSDSQGIRYEQYF

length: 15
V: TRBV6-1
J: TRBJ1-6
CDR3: CASSESVTGDSPLHF

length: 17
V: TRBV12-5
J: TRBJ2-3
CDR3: CASQDPSLAVSTDTQYF

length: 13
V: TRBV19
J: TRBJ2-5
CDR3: CASSIESFGAQYF

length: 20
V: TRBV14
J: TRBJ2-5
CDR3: CASSLNWRTSGISGQETQYF

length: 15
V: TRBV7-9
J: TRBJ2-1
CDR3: CASSLASVRIHEQFF

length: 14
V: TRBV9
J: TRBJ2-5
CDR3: CASSVGTGQETQYF

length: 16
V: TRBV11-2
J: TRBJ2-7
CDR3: CASSLTPGTGIYEQYF

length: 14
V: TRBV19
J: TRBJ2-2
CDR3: CASSIRRGGGELFF

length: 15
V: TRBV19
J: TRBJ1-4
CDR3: CASSAQTATNEKLFF

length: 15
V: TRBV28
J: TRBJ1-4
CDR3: CASSLRDRGIEKLFF

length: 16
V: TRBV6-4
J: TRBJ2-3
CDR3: CASSDYFGGGEDTQYF